Listed below are T cell receptor beta chains from one sample, sequenced in a study of cytomegalovirus exposure and HLA in healthy donors. TCRdb keeps only in-frame clones here, not all; method: immunoSEQ multiplex PCR. The sample consists of around 250,000 clones, around nine tenths of them appearing once. Sequencing input: PBMCs. These receptors all come from a girl aged 2 to 10 in good health and CMV-seronegative. Both conserved end residues are part of each CDR3. A D gene is named only where the DNA matches it firmly. Expanded clones are given a class, and other clones once, few, many or no size at all.

v_call	j_call	clone_size	cdr3_length	d_call	cdr3_nt	cdr3_aa
TRBV7-3	TRBJ2-3	NA	18	NA	TGTGCCAGCAGCTTAAACCCCCGTCAGGCAGGGGTTACAGATACGCAGTATTTT	CASSLNPRQAGVTDTQYF
TRBV5-6	TRBJ2-1	NA	14	NA	TGTGCCAGCAGCTTGGGCGGGCCCGGGGATGAGCAGTTCTTC	CASSLGGPGDEQFF
TRBV6-5	TRBJ1-1	NA	13	NA	TGTGCCAGCAGTCCATATGGGGGGACTGAAGCTTTCTTT	CASSPYGGTEAFF
TRBV6-1	TRBJ2-7	NA	18	NA	TGTGCCAGCAGTGAATTCAGGGGTACGCATCCCGTACGAGACGAGCAGTACTTC	CASSEFRGTHPVRDEQYF
TRBV6-5	TRBJ1-1	NA	14	NA	TGTGCCAGCAGTCCAGCCGGGTCCGACACTGAAGCTTTCTTT	CASSPAGSDTEAFF
TRBV5-4	TRBJ2-5	NA	13	TRBD1	TGTGCCAGCAGCTTCAGGGGGCGGGAGACCCAGTACTTC	CASSFRGRETQYF
TRBV29-1	TRBJ2-7	NA	10	NA	TGCAGCGTTGACCAGGGCGAGCAGTACTTC	CSVDQGEQYF
TRBV6-6	TRBJ2-7	NA	16	TRBD2	TGTGCCAGCAGAACAGGGTTTAGCGGGGGAGCGGGCGAGCAGTACTTC	CASRTGFSGGAGEQYF
TRBV5-4	TRBJ2-3	NA	15	TRBD1	TGTGCCAGCAGCCTCGGACAGGGTGGGCGAGATACGCAGTATTTT	CASSLGQGGRDTQYF
TRBV7-6	TRBJ1-1	NA	16	NA	TGTGCCAGCAGCTTAACTACAGGCCCACTTGGGGCTGAAGCTTTCTTT	CASSLTTGPLGAEAFF
TRBV5-6	TRBJ2-7	NA	14	TRBD1	TGTGCCAGCAGCCTCGGGACAGTTATCTACGAGCAGTACTTC	CASSLGTVIYEQYF
TRBV5-1	TRBJ2-1	once	14	NA	TGCGCCAGCAGCGGGGTATGGGGCAGTGATGAGCAGTTCTTC	CASSGVWGSDEQFF
TRBV5-1	TRBJ1-1	NA	15	NA	TGCGCCAGCAATACGGGGCGGGGACTCAACACTGAAGCTTTCTTT	CASNTGRGLNTEAFF
TRBV5-1	TRBJ2-5	NA	13	TRBD1	TGCGCCAGCAGACAGGGGGCATCAGAGACCCAGTACTTC	CASRQGASETQYF
TRBV4-1	TRBJ1-3	NA	16	NA	TGCGCCAGCAGCCCTGGGTCGTACAGCTCTGGAAACACCATATATTTT	CASSPGSYSSGNTIYF
TRBV7-9	TRBJ1-6	NA	19	TRBD1	TGTGCCAGCAGCTTAGCCCCGGGACAGGGAGGAACCTATAATTCACCCCTCCACTTT	CASSLAPGQGGTYNSPLHF
TRBV5-6	TRBJ2-3	NA	14	NA	TGTGCCAGCAGCCCAGGACAGAACACAGATACGCAGTATTTT	CASSPGQNTDTQYF
TRBV7-2	TRBJ1-1	NA	14	TRBD1	TGTGCCAGCAGCAAACAGGGGGAGAACACTGAAGCTTTCTTT	CASSKQGENTEAFF